What follows are 30 T cell receptor beta chains derived from one specimen sequenced in a study of post-analysis software for immune sequencing data. Study results and limitations: Patients showed TRBV5-6, TRBV5-1 and TRBV20-1 among 4 or 5 TRBV segments more frequent than in controls.

The authors incorporated unique molecular identifiers into the TCR beta cDNA libraries. Each CDR3 protein gets one entry after TCRdb re-called the PCR reads with MiXCR. The top ten hold about 4.8% of the sample, which has 750,000 to 950,000 distinct CDR3 sequences, under 70% seen once. The antigens for these receptors are not known. The material sequenced was blood. The receptors were sampled from a girl between 5 and 17 years old with multiple sclerosis.

This clonotype has only a few counts. The chain joins TRBV20-1 to TRBJ2-5; 11 nucleotides match TRBD1. Matching the DNA end better, TRBJ2-7 makes the J call doubtful. In germline, CDR1 is DFQATT, CDR2 SNEGSKA (reference sequence). The CDR3 sequence is 15 residues long. DNA of the CDR3: TGCAGTGCTAGCGGCGGGACAGGGGGGAGGAACGAGCAGTACTTC. Protein product: CSASGGTGGRNEQYF.

This clonotype was observed a few times. The CDR3 spells CASRSPGQTYEQYF. Written as DNA, the CDR3 is TGTGCCAGCAGAAGCCCGGGACAGACCTACGAGCAGTACTTC. This chain links TRBV5-6 with TRBJ2-7; 7 nucleotides line up with TRBD1. The germline CDR1 and CDR2 sequences are SGHDT and YYEEEE. After removal of 5 bases from V and 2 bases from J, the junction contained 7 bases not matched to a gene. The CDR3 spans 14 residues.

The rearrangement joins TRBV29-1 to TRBJ1-2; 8 bases map to TRBD1. V lost 2 bases and J lost 4; bases outside the gene matches: 12. The germline CDR1 and CDR2 sequences are SQVTM and ANQGSEA. CDR3 length: 16 residues. CDR3: CSVESQGQGFSYGYTF. In DNA form, the CDR3 reads TGCAGCGTTGAAAGCCAAGGACAGGGCTTCTCCTATGGCTACACCTTC.

This clonotype was detected a few times. The CDR3 DNA follows: TGCGCCAGCAGCCCCTCCGGGACAGGGACCTTCACCCACGAGCAGTACTTC. Residues: CASSPSGTGTFTHEQYF. This chain uses TRBV5-1 with TRBJ2-7; TRBD1 matches at 9 bases. Germline CDR1 and CDR2: SGHRS and YFSETQ. This CDR3 contains 17 residues. The V and J ends lost 4 bases and 5 bases, in that order; junction bases with no gene match: 16.

There are a few counts of this clonotype. V usage is TRBV12-3 or TRBV12-4 and J usage is TRBJ2-7, with D uncertain. V lost 8 bases and J 8 bases, leaving 16 bases between the germline ends. The CDR3 extends over 12 amino acids. As DNA, the CDR3 is TGTGCCAGCTCAAATGTGCGTACGAAGCAGTACTTC. It specifies CASSNVRTKQYF.

V usage is TRBV13 and J usage is TRBJ2-7, with 8 bases lining up with TRBD2. V lost 0 bases, J lost 2 bases, and 6 bases stayed unmatched. The CDR3 consists of 16 residues. From germline, CDR1 is PRHDT and CDR2 FYEKMQ (reference sequence). The CDR3 region is CASSLGPAGDTYEQYF. The CDR3 nucleotides are TGTGCCAGCAGCTTAGGCCCAGCGGGAGACACCTACGAGCAGTACTTC.

This clonotype was seen a single time. V usage is TRBV3-1 and J usage is TRBJ2-4, with 8 bases aligning to TRBD1. The CDR3 totals 14 residues. V was clipped by 3 bases and J by 6 bases; unmatched bases: 4. In germline, CDR1 is LGHDT, CDR2 YNNKEL (reference sequence). The CDR3 DNA reads as TGTGCCAGCAGCCAGTACGGACAGGGAAACATTCAGTACTTC. This codes for CASSQYGQGNIQYF.

The J gene is TRBJ2-7, the V gene TRBV5-1; 9 bases match TRBD1. V was pared by 4 bases and J by 6 bases, with 11 bases of the junction left unmatched. This CDR3 contains 15 residues. The germline V gene has CDR1 SGHRS and CDR2 YFSETQ. The CDR3 bases are TGCGCCAGCAGCCCGCGGGACAGGGTGATCGGCGAGCAGTACTTC. Amino acids: CASSPRDRVIGEQYF.

CDR3 amino acids: CASSPDPDRGQETQYF. Written as DNA, the CDR3 is TGTGCCAGCAGCCCAGATCCGGACCGGGGGCAAGAGACCCAGTACTTC. The rearrangement uses TRBV7-9 and TRBJ2-5, with D perhaps TRBD2 (6 bases). The CDR3 extends over 16 amino acids. V lost 5 bases to trimming and J lost 2 bases, with 18 bases between them. Germline CDR1 is SEHNR and CDR2 is FQNEAQ (reference sequence).

On this clonotype itself: At one of its ends the junction is not consistent with the germline gene, which may arise from a read error. The chain employs TRBV3-1 and TRBJ1-2; 7 nucleotides agree with TRBD1. CDR1 LGHDT and CDR2 YNNKEL come from the germline V gene (reference sequence). The CDR3 extends over 17 amino acids. The CDR3 loop reads CASSQDLATGAIHGYTF. Written as DNA, the CDR3 is TGTGCCAGCAGCCAAGATTTAGCAACAGGGGCCATCCATGGATACACCTTC.

This chain links TRBV20-1 with TRBJ2-3; no clear D gene. V shed 0 bases and J shed 8 bases, with 18 bases lying between them. CDR3 length equals 15 residues. CDR1 is DFQATT and CDR2 is SNEGSKA in the germline V gene (reference sequence). CDR3 DNA: TGCAGTGCTAGAGACTCATTCCGAATCGACGGTACGCAGTATTTT. Its protein is CSARDSFRIDGTQYF.

The CDR3 sequence is CSVRQGSNGKQFF. Here the CDR3 DNA reads TGCAGCGTGAGACAGGGGAGCAATGGGAAGCAGTTCTTC. The rearrangement links TRBV29-1 to TRBJ2-1; TRBD1 aligns across 8 bases. Trimming removed 6 bases from V and 11 bases from J; junction bases left unmatched: 12. Germline V lookup: CDR1 SQVTM, CDR2 ANQGSEA. This CDR3 is built from 13 residues.

Note on this clonotype: One end of the junction varies from germline; a read error may be responsible. CDR3 DNA: TGTGCTAGCAGCTTAGAGATAGAGTCCTACGAGCAGTACTTC. Translation gives CASSLEIESYEQYF. The rearrangement uses TRBV7-7 and TRBJ2-7; no clear D gene. Germline V gene lookup returns CDR1 SSHAT and CDR2 FNYEAQ (reference sequence). CDR3 length: 14 residues.

This clonotype has just one count. The CDR3, as DNA: TGTGCCATCGACCGACTAGCGGGAGGAATAGGCAATGAGCAGTTCTTC. Its translation: CAIDRLAGGIGNEQFF. The V gene is TRBV6-6, the J gene TRBJ2-1; 13 bases line up with TRBD2. Germline lookup yields CDR1 MNHNY and CDR2 SVGAGI (reference sequence). The CDR3 is made up of 16 amino acids. Unmatched junction bases numbered 12, after V lost 10 bases and J lost 6 bases.

The genes are TRBV6-1 and TRBJ2-4, with 15 bases identical to TRBD2. The germline CDR1 and CDR2 sequences are MNHNS and SASEGT. The trim removed 6 bases at V and 5 bases at J, leaving 8 bases unmatched. This CDR3 spans 17 amino acids. The CDR3, as DNA: TGTGCCAGCAGCCGGGGACTAGCGGGAGGCTACGAAAACATTCAGTACTTC. This codes for CASSRGLAGGYENIQYF.

This clonotype has just a few counts. This chain connects TRBV25-1 to TRBJ2-7; 8 bases are a match to TRBD2. Gene TRBJ2-5 matches the end of the DNA better, so the J call may be wrong. CDR3 length: 15 residues. Germline V gene data show CDR1 as MGHDK and CDR2 as SYGVNS. CDR3 residues: CASVASRGGQETQYF. In DNA form, the CDR3 reads TGTGCCAGCGTCGCCAGCCGGGGGGGCCAAGAGACCCAGTACTTC.

The rearrangement uses TRBV3-1 and TRBJ2-5; 8 bases map to TRBD2. The length of the CDR3 is 15 residues. V shed 5 bases, J shed 5 bases, and the junction held 10 bases outside the gene matches. Germline CDR1 reads LGHDT; CDR2 reads YNNKEL (reference sequence). CDR3 residues: CASSKIGGARETQYF. The CDR3 region has the DNA TGTGCCAGCAGCAAAATCGGGGGGGCCAGGGAGACCCAGTACTTC.

This chain uses TRBV25-1 with TRBJ2-2, with 7 bases lining up with TRBD2. The CDR3 consists of 15 residues. Germline trimming cut 5 bases from V and 5 bases from J; bases unmatched to any gene: 8. The germline CDR1 and CDR2 sequences are MGHDK and SYGVNS. Here the CDR3 reads CASSSAGDWTGELFF. The CDR3 DNA reads as TGTGCCAGCAGTAGTGCGGGAGATTGGACCGGGGAGCTGTTTTTT.

The J gene is TRBJ2-4, the V gene TRBV5-5, with a weak D call TRBD2 (7 bases). Germline V gene sequence: CDR1 SGHKS, CDR2 YYEKEE (reference sequence). Trimming took 3 bases from V and 0 from J, leaving 16 bases between them. The CDR3 is made up of 17 amino acids. The DNA of the CDR3 is TGTGCCAGCAGCTCGTGGGGGGGGGCCGTAGCCAAAAACATTCAGTACTTC. Its protein is CASSSWGGAVAKNIQYF.

The V gene is TRBV7-8, the J gene TRBJ1-5; D gene ambiguous. The CDR3 has 16 residues. Between the trimmed V and J ends, which lost 1 base and 4 bases, there was a span of 14 bases. Germline CDR1 reads SGHVS; CDR2 reads FQNEAQ. Here the CDR3 reads CASSLGDGVPNQPQHF. Written as DNA, the CDR3 is TGTGCCAGCAGCTTAGGCGATGGGGTTCCGAATCAGCCCCAGCATTTT. Looking up the rest from reference TRBV7-8 and TRBJ1-5 gives the full variable domain: GAGVSQSPRYKVAKRGQDVALRCDPISGHVSLFWYQQALGQGPEFLTYFQNEAQLDKSGLPSDRFFAERPEGSVSTLKIQRTQQEDSAVYLCASSLGDGVPNQPQHFGDGTRLSIL.

The chain couples TRBV3-1 to TRBJ1-2; possibly TRBD1 for D (5 bases). Trimming removed 6 bases from V and 7 bases from J, with 21 bases in between. The CDR3 extends over 15 amino acids. The germline V gene has CDR1 LGHDT and CDR2 YNNKEL (reference sequence). CDR3 sequence reads: CASSRRQMGSVGYTF. In DNA form, the CDR3 reads TGTGCCAGCAGTCGACGACAGATGGGTTCTGTTGGCTACACCTTC.

The chain joins TRBV7-9 to TRBJ2-1; D ambiguous. This CDR3 is built from 14 residues. V was pared by 3 bases and J by 8 bases, with 14 bases between. CDR1 is SEHNR, CDR2 FQNEAQ, per germline (reference sequence). CDR3 in amino acids: CASSLVSSGDEQFF. CDR3 DNA: TGTGCCAGCAGCTTGGTATCATCGGGCGATGAGCAGTTCTTC.

The chain combines TRBV2 with TRBJ2-4; 7 bases fit TRBD1. Germline V gene data show CDR1 as SNHLY and CDR2 as FYNNEI. V lost 8 bases and J lost 4; bases outside the gene matches: 11. CDR3 size: 15 residues. CDR3 sequence (DNA): TGTGCCAGCGTATCCTCCGGGACAGCGAAAAACATTCAGTACTTC. As protein: CASVSSGTAKNIQYF.

This rearrangement joins TRBV4-1 to TRBJ2-4, with a weak D call TRBD2 (5 bases). The DNA end favors TRBJ2-7, so the J call may be wrong. Germline lookup yields CDR1 MGHRA and CDR2 YSYEKL. The CDR3 consists of 14 residues. The CDR3: CASSSAVSSDEQYF. The DNA for the CDR3 is TGCGCCAGCAGCTCAGCGGTTAGTTCGGACGAGCAGTACTTC.

The chain uses TRBV5-5 and TRBJ1-1; no definite D call. Trimming took off 1 base at V and 4 bases at J, with 11 bases between the two ends. The CDR3 is 14 amino acids. The V gene's germline CDR1 is SGHKS and CDR2 YYEKEE (reference sequence). The CDR3 coding sequence is TGTGCCAGCAGCTTGACCGCCTGGGGCACTGAAGCTTTCTTT. This codes for CASSLTAWGTEAFF.

This clonotype has only a few counts. V gene TRBV7-6 combines with J gene TRBJ2-5; 9 bases are a match to TRBD2. Trimming at V came to 6 bases and at J to 5 bases, leaving 10 bases not matched to a gene. Germline CDR1 and CDR2: SGHVS and FNYEAQ. CDR3 length: 15 residues. CDR3 sequence: CASSSTGTSWETQYF. CDR3 DNA sequence: TGTGCCAGCAGTTCTACCGGGACTAGCTGGGAGACCCAGTACTTC.

The chain joins TRBV5-1 to TRBJ2-5; a weak D match, TRBD2 (6 bases). This CDR3 has 13 amino acids. The V gene's germline CDR1 is SGHRS and CDR2 YFSETQ. Trimming pared 6 bases from V and 0 bases from J, leaving 9 bases between. For the CDR3, the DNA is TGCGCCAGCACCCGGGAGTACCAAGAGACCCAGTACTTC. It is translated as CASTREYQETQYF.

The table lists this clonotype with a few counts. This sequence joins TRBV29-1 and TRBJ2-5; a weak D match, TRBD2 (6 bases). The end of the DNA fits TRBJ2-7 better, so the J call may be wrong. The CDR3 length is 14 residues. CDR1 and CDR2 from the germline V gene are SQVTM and ANQGSEA. CDR3 DNA sequence: TGCAGCGTTGAATTTCGCGCAGGGAGGAACGAGCAGTACTTC. Its protein product is CSVEFRAGRNEQYF.

The V gene is TRBV6-1, the J gene TRBJ2-7; no reliable D call. Germline V gene data show CDR1 as MNHNS and CDR2 as SASEGT. Trimming removed 3 bases from V and 0 bases from J, with 12 bases in between. The CDR3 has 15 amino acids. The CDR3 loop is CASSEWRTSSYEQYF. In DNA, the CDR3 is TGTGCCAGCAGTGAGTGGCGGACGAGCTCCTACGAGCAGTACTTC.

The V gene is TRBV6-5, the J gene TRBJ2-6; TRBD2 agrees at 10 bases. V gave up 4 bases and J gave up 3 bases; unmatched junction bases: 9. Germline assignment: CDR1 MNHEY and CDR2 SVGAGI. The CDR3 runs 18 residues. As DNA, the CDR3 is TGTGCCAGCAGTTTAGTGGCTAGCGGGAGTGGTGGGGCCAACGTCCTGACTTTC. Residues: CASSLVASGSGGANVLTF.